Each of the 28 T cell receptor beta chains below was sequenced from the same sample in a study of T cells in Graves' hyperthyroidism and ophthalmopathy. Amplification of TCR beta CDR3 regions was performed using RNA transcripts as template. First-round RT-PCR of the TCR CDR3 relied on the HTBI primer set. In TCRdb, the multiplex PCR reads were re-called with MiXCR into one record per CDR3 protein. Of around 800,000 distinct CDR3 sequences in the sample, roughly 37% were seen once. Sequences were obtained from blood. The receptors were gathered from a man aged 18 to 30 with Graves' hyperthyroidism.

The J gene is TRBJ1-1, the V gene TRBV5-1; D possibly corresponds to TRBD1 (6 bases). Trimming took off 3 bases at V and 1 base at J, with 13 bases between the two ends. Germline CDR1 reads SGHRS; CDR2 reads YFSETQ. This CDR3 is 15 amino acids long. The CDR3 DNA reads TGCGCCAGCAGCTCAAGCTTGGACAGGAACACTGAAGCTTTCTTT. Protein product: CASSSSLDRNTEAFF.

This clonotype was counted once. This CDR3 is CSAVGGQNEKLFF. In nucleotides, the CDR3 is TGCAGCGCAGTGGGGGGGCAAAATGAAAAACTGTTTTTT. The chain joins TRBV29-1 to TRBJ1-4, with D perhaps TRBD1 (6 bases). The CDR3 runs 13 residues. CDR1 is SQVTM and CDR2 is ANQGSEA in the germline V gene. V lost 7 bases and J lost 5, with 14 bases in between.

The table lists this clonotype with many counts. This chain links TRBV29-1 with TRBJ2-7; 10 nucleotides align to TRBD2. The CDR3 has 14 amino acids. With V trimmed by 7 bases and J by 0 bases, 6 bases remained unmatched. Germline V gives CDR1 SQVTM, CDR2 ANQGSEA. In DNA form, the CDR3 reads TGCAGCGCACAGAGCGGGAGGGCCTCCTACGAGCAGTACTTC. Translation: CSAQSGRASYEQYF.

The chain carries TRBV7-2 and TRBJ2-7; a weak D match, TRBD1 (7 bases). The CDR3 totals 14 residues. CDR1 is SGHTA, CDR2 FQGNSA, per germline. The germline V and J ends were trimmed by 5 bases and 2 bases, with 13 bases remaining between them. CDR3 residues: CASSAGQLTYEQYF. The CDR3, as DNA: TGTGCCAGCAGCGCGGGACAGCTGACCTACGAGCAGTACTTC. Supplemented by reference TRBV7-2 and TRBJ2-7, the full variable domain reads GAGVSQSPSNKVTEKGKDVELRCDPISGHTALYWYRQSLGQGLEFLIYFQGNSAPDKSGLPSDRFSAERTGGSVSTLTIQRTQQEDSAVYLCASSAGQLTYEQYFGPGTRLTVT.

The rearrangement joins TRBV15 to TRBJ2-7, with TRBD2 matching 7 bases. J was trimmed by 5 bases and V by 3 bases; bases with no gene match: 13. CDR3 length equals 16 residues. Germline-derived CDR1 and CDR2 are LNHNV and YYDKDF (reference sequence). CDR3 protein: CATSSGAEGGLNEQYF. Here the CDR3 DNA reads TGTGCCACCAGCAGTGGGGCGGAGGGAGGGCTGAACGAGCAGTACTTC.

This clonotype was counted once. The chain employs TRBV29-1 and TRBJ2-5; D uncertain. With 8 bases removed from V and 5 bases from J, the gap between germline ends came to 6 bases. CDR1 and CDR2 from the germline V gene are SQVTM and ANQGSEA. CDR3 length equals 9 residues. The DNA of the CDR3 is TGCAGCTTAGATGAGACCCAGTACTTC. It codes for CSLDETQYF.

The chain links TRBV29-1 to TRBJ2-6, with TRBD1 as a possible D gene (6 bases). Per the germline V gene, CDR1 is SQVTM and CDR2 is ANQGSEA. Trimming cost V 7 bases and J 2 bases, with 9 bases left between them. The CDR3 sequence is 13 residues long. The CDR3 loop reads CSAGQTGANVLTF. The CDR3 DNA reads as TGCAGCGCCGGACAGACTGGGGCCAACGTCCTGACTTTC.

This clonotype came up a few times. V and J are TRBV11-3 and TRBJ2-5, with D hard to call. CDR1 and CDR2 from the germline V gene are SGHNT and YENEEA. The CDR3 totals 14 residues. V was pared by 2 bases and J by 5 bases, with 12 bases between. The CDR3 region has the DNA TGTGCCAGCAGCTTACCGGGCGACGGGGAGACCCAGTACTTC. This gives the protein CASSLPGDGETQYF.

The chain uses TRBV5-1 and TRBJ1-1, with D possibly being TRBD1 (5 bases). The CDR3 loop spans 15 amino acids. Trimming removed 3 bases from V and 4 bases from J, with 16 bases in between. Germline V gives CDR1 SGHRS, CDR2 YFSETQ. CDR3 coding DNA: TGCGCCAGCAGCTGGAGGGGCACGGGTACCACTGAAGCTTTCTTT. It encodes CASSWRGTGTTEAFF.

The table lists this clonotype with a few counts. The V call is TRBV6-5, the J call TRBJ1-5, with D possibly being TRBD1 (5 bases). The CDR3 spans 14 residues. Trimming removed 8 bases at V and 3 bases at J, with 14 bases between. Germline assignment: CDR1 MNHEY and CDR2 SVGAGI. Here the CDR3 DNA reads TGTGCCAGCGGGGATTGGGGCGACAATCAGCCCCAGCATTTT. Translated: CASGDWGDNQPQHF.

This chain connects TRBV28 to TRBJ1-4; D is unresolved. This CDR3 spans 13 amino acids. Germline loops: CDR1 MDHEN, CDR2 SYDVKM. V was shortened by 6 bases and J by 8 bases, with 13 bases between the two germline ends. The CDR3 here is CASSWGNKEKLFF. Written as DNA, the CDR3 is TGTGCCAGCAGCTGGGGAAACAAGGAAAAACTGTTTTTT.

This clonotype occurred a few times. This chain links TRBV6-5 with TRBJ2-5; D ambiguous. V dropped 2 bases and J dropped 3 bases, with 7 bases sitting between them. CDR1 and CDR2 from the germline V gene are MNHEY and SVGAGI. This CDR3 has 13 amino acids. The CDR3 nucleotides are TGTGCCAGCAGTTACCCCCCCGAAGAGACCCAGTACTTC. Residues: CASSYPPEETQYF.

The CDR3 nucleotides read TGTGCCAGCAGTGAGGTTGGCGGCAATCAGCCCCAGCATTTT. Translating it yields CASSEVGGNQPQHF. The chain combines TRBV6-1 with TRBJ1-5; D uncertain. This CDR3 is built from 14 residues. V shed 3 bases and J shed 2 bases, with 8 bases lying between them. The germline gives CDR1 MNHNS, CDR2 SASEGT.

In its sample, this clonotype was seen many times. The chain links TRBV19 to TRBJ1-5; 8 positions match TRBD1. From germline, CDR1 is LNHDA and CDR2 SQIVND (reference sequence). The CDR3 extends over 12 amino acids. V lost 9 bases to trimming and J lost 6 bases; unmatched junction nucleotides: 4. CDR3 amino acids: CASSTGVQPQHF. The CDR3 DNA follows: TGTGCCAGCTCGACAGGGGTTCAGCCCCAGCATTTT.

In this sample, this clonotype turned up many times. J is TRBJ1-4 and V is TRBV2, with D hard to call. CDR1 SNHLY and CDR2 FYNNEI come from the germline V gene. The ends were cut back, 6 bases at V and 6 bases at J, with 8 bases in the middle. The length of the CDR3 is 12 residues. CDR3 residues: CASRAVDEKLFF. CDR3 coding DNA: TGTGCCAGCAGGGCAGTCGATGAAAAACTGTTTTTT.

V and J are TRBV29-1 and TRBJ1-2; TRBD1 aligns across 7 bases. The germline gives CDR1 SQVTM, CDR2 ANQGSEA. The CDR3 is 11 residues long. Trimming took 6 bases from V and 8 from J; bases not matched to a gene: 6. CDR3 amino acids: CSVHRGGGYTF. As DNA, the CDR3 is TGCAGCGTCCACAGGGGAGGAGGCTACACCTTC.

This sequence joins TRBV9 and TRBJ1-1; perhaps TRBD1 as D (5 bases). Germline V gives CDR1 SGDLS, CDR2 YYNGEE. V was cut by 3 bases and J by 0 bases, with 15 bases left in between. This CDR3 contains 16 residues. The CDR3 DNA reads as TGTGCCAGCAGCGACCTGAGGGGAGGGGTGAACACTGAAGCTTTCTTT. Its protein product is CASSDLRGGVNTEAFF.

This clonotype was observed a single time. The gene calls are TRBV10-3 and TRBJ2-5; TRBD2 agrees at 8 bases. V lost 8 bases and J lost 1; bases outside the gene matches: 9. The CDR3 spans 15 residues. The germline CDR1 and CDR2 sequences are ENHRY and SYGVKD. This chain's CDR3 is CAIQGGLVSQETQYF. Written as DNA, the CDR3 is TGTGCCATCCAAGGGGGACTAGTAAGCCAAGAGACCCAGTACTTC.

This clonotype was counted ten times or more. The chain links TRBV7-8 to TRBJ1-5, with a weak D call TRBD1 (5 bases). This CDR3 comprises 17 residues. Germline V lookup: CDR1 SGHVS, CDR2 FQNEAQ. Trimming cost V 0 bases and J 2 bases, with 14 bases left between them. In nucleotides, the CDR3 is TGTGCCAGCAGCTTAGCATCCGAGGGGTTCGGCAATCAGCCCCAGCATTTT. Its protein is CASSLASEGFGNQPQHF. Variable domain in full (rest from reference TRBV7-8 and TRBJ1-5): GAGVSQSPRYKVAKRGQDVALRCDPISGHVSLFWYQQALGQGPEFLTYFQNEAQLDKSGLPSDRFFAERPEGSVSTLKIQRTQQEDSAVYLCASSLASEGFGNQPQHFGDGTRLSIL.

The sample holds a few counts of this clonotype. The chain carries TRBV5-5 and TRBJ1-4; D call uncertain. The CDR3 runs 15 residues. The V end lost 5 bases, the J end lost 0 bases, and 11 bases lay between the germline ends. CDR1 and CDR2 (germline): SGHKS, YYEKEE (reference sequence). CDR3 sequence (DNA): TGTGCCAGCAGACGCGACGGTTCAACTAATGAAAAACTGTTTTTT. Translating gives CASRRDGSTNEKLFF.

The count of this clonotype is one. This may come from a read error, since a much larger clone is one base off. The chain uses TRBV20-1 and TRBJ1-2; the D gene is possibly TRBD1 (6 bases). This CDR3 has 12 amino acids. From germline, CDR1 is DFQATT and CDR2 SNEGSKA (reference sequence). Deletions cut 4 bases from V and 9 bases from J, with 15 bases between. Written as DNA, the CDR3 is TGCAGTGCTACGCGCCGGGACATTTGCTACACCTTC. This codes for CSATRRDICYTF.

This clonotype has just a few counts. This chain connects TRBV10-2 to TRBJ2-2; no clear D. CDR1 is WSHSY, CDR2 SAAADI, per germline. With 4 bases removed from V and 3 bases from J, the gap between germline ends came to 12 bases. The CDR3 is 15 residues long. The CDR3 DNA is TGCGCCAGCAGTGCGGAGAGGTTCGACACCGGGGAGCTGTTTTTT. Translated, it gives CASSAERFDTGELFF.

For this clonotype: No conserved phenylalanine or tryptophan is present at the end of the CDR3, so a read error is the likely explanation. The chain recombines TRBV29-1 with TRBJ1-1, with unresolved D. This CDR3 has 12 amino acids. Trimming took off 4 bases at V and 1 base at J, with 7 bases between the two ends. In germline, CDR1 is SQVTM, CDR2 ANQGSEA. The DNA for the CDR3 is TGCAGCGTTGGACGGACGAACACTGAAGCTTTCTCT. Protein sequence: CSVGRTNTEAFS.

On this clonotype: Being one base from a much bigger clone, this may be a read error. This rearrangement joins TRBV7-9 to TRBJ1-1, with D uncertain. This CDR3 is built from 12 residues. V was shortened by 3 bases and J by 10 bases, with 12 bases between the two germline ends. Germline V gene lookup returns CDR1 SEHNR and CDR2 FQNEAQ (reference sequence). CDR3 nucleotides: TGTGCCAGCAGCTTGGTAGGGAGGGCAGCTTTCTTT. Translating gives CASSLVGRAAFF.

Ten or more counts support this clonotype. The CDR3 DNA follows: TGTGCCAGTGGTCGAATTTTTAACACTGAAGCTTTCTTT. Its translation is CASGRIFNTEAFF. The chain combines TRBV19 with TRBJ1-1; D uncertain. The CDR3 totals 13 residues. V was pared by 8 bases and J by 2 bases, with 12 bases between. Germline CDR1 is LNHDA and CDR2 is SQIVND (reference sequence).

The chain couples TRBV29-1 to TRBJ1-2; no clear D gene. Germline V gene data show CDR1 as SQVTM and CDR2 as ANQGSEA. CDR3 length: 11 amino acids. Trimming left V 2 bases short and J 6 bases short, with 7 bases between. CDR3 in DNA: TGCAGCGTTGAAACCCAGAATGGCTACACCTTC. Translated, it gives CSVETQNGYTF.

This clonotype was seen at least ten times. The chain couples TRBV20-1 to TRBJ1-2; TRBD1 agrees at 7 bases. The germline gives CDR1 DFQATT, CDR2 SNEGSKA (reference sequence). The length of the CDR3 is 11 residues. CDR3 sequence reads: CSSTGVDGYTF. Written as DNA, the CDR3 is TGCAGCTCCACAGGGGTCGATGGCTACACCTTC.

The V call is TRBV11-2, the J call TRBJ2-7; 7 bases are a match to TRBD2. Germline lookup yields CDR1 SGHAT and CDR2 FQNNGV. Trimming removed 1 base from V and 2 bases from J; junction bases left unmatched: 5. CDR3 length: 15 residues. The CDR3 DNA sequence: TGTGCCAGCAGCTTAGCCCTAAGCGGGGCCTACGAGCAGTACTTC. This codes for CASSLALSGAYEQYF.